A single TCR beta chain is shown here with its context. Its antigen remains unknown. Each sample yielded at least 5 micrograms of PBMC total RNA. Trimming removed 3 bases at V and 3 bases at J, with 12 bases between. In germline, CDR1 is KGHSH, CDR2 LQKENI. CDR3 length equals 15 residues. The sample comes from a study of blood T cells in healthy people across ages. Study-level points and caveats: Naive T cell percentage showed a strong correlation with the diversity of TCR beta.

PCR was performed a second time for about 6 to 12 cycles using a sample-barcoded 5' primer and a J-beta primer mix. TCRdb re-called the 5' RACE reads through MiXCR, storing one row per CDR3 protein. Of more than 800,000 distinct CDR3 sequences listed, 40% to 55% are singletons. The chain is built from TRBV18 and TRBJ2-1; D tentatively reads TRBD1 or TRBD2 (6 bases each). Sequenced sample: blood. The sequence came from a woman aged 55-70 years in good health. The CDR3 DNA reads TGTGCCAGCTCACCGGGACGGGGGCTCTACAATGAGCAGTTCTTC. This sequence encodes CASSPGRGLYNEQFF.